A selection of T cell receptor beta chains follows, all from one sample in a study of shared clonotypes between healthy human individuals. Only in-frame clones appear in the TCRdb table, and some are missing; sequencing was by immunoSEQ multiplex PCR. Counted here are 490,000 or so clones, around 80% occurring once; the ten biggest clones make up over 10%. The material sequenced was PBMCs. These TCRs come from a woman aged 40 to 49 in good health. Some clones in this sample may be carry-over from other donors' samples. The CDR3 runs from the conserved cysteine through the conserved F or W. D genes are given only for firm matches. A row's size may be missing; if present it is once, few, many or a size class.

len,j_gene,v_gene,abundance,d_gene,CDR3aa,CDR3nt
15,TRBJ1-1,TRBV11-2,.,.,CASSLGGGYWTEAFF,TGTGCCAGCAGCTTGGGGGGAGGGTATTGGACTGAAGCTTTCTTT
15,TRBJ2-2,TRBV4-2,medium-sized,.,CASSQDHGSTGELFF,TGTGCCAGCAGCCAAGATCACGGGAGTACCGGGGAGCTGTTTTTT
10,TRBJ2-1,TRBV20-1,many,.,CSAREMEQFF,TGCAGTGCTAGAGAGATGGAGCAGTTCTTC
14,TRBJ1-2,TRBV4-3,.,.,CASSQGTGTPGYTF,TGCGCCAGCAGCCAAGGTACAGGGACCCCTGGCTACACCTTC
14,TRBJ2-3,TRBV19,few,TRBD2,CASIPGLATDTQYF,TGTGCCAGTATCCCGGGACTAGCGACAGATACGCAGTATTTT
15,TRBJ2-7,TRBV6-5,few,TRBD2,CASRWSLADSYEQYF,TGTGCCAGCAGGTGGTCCCTAGCGGACTCCTACGAGCAGTACTTC
13,TRBJ2-2,TRBV5-4,.,.,CASSSDNTGELFF,TGTGCCAGCAGCTCCGACAACACCGGGGAGCTGTTTTTT
16,TRBJ1-5,TRBV7-8,.,TRBD1,CASSLGPGQRNQPQHF,TGTGCCAGCAGCTTAGGACCGGGACAGAGAAATCAGCCCCAGCATTTT
14,TRBJ2-1,TRBV7-9,.,.,CASSRGPFHNEQFF,TGTGCCAGCAGCCGAGGACCATTCCACAATGAGCAGTTCTTC
17,TRBJ2-3,TRBV18,.,TRBD2,CASSPLPLAGVTDTQYF,TGTGCCAGCTCACCCCTCCCCCTAGCGGGAGTCACAGATACGCAGTATTTT
15,TRBJ2-1,TRBV28,.,.,CASSSPPGASVEQFF,TGTGCCAGCAGTTCCCCCCCCGGCGCTAGCGTGGAGCAGTTCTTC
13,TRBJ2-7,TRBV5-1,.,.,CASSLGHEYEQYF,TGCGCCAGCAGCTTGGGACACGAATACGAGCAGTACTTC
15,TRBJ2-7,TRBV7-2,.,TRBD2,CASSLVLAGGDEQYF,TGTGCCAGCAGCTTAGTCCTAGCGGGAGGTGACGAGCAGTACTTC
17,TRBJ1-2,TRBV30,.,.,CAWSQSQGGTNNYGYTF,TGTGCCTGGAGTCAATCCCAGGGTGGAACGAATAACTATGGCTACACCTTC
15,TRBJ2-2,TRBV10-3,few,.,CAISGSPTNTGELFF,TGTGCCATCAGTGGATCTCCGACGAACACCGGGGAGCTGTTTTTT
13,TRBJ1-2,TRBV6-5,.,.,CASSVTGNYGYTF,TGTGCCAGCAGCGTGACAGGCAACTATGGCTACACCTTC
14,TRBJ2-7,TRBV28,.,TRBD2,CASTRSGVTYEQYF,TGTGCCAGCACCCGTAGCGGGGTCACCTACGAGCAGTACTTC
14,TRBJ1-5,TRBV7-6,.,.,CASSLAGGGQPQHF,TGTGCCAGCAGCTTAGCTGGGGGCGGTCAGCCCCAGCATTTT
14,TRBJ2-3,TRBV28,.,TRBD1,CASRDRGRTDTQYF,TGTGCCAGCAGGGACAGGGGCCGCACAGATACGCAGTATTTT
13,TRBJ2-5,TRBV6-5,.,TRBD1,CASRSTGVETQYF,TGCGCCAGCAGATCGACAGGGGTAGAGACCCAGTACTTC
11,TRBJ2-5,TRBV29-1,many,.,CSVGEQETQYF,TGCAGCGTGGGGGAACAAGAGACCCAGTACTTC
15,TRBJ2-7,TRBV28,.,.,CASSSPRDLSYEQYF,TGTGCCAGCAGTTCCCCCCGGGACTTATCCTACGAGCAGTACTTC
13,TRBJ1-2,TRBV28,many,.,CASSLGRTYGYTF,TGTGCCAGCAGTTTAGGTAGGACCTATGGCTACACCTTC
16,TRBJ2-2,TRBV18,.,TRBD2,CASSPGLAGRTGELFF,TGTGCCAGCTCACCCGGACTAGCGGGAAGGACCGGGGAGCTGTTTTTT
12,TRBJ1-2,TRBV5-6,.,.,CASSSDSYGYTF,TGTGCCAGCAGCTCAGACAGCTATGGCTACACCTTC
13,TRBJ1-5,TRBV18,.,.,CASSPGVNQPQHF,TGTGCCAGCTCACCAGGGGTCAATCAGCCCCAGCATTTT
11,TRBJ2-1,TRBV28,few,.,CASSPWPEQFF,TGTGCCAGCAGCCCGTGGCCTGAGCAGTTCTTC
15,TRBJ2-7,TRBV7-9,.,.,CASSWGDRGWYEQYF,TGTGCCAGCAGCTGGGGGGACCGGGGATGGTACGAGCAGTACTTC
13,TRBJ1-1,TRBV7-9,once,.,CASSLEGPTEAFF,TGTGCCAGCAGCTTAGAAGGACCAACTGAAGCTTTCTTT
13,TRBJ1-1,TRBV7-3,.,.,CASSLQGDTEAFF,TGTGCCAGCAGCCTACAGGGAGACACTGAAGCTTTCTTT
14,TRBJ2-5,TRBV27,.,TRBD2,CASTASGRPQTQYF,TGTGCCAGCACCGCTAGCGGGAGGCCACAGACCCAGTACTTC
14,TRBJ2-5,TRBV5-6,.,.,CASRKRGEGETQYF,TGTGCCAGCAGGAAGAGGGGCGAGGGAGAGACCCAGTACTTC
14,TRBJ2-5,TRBV10-3,.,.,CAISLLLGQEAQYF,TGTGCCATCAGTCTACTCCTTGGTCAAGAGGCCCAGTACTTC
15,TRBJ2-7,TRBV5-1,.,.,CASSLIGGDSYEQYF,TGCGCCAGCAGCTTGATAGGGGGTGACAGCTACGAGCAGTACTTC
13,TRBJ1-1,TRBV11-2,few,.,CASSLGRDTEAFF,TGTGCCAGCAGCTTAGGTAGGGACACTGAAGCTTTCTTT
18,TRBJ2-2,TRBV19,.,.,CASSENRYGTSGTGELFF,TGTGCCAGTAGCGAAAATAGGTACGGGACCTCGGGAACCGGGGAGCTGTTTTTT
15,TRBJ1-2,TRBV18,few,TRBD1,CASSPKGQGNYGYTF,TGTGCCAGCTCACCCAAGGGACAGGGCAACTATGGCTACACCTTC
14,TRBJ2-5,TRBV5-4,few,.,CASSTGAARETQYF,TGTGCCAGCAGCACCGGAGCCGCGCGAGAGACCCAGTACTTC
16,TRBJ2-1,TRBV25-1,.,.,CASASGRYSSYNEQFF,TGTGCCAGCGCCTCGGGGCGGTACAGCTCCTACAATGAGCAGTTCTTC
15,TRBJ1-4,TRBV7-6,.,.,CASSLNGGGREKLFF,TGTGCCAGCAGCTTAAACGGAGGCGGACGCGAAAAACTGTTTTTT
15,TRBJ2-2,TRBV19,.,.,CASRIQGTNTGELFF,TGTGCCAGTAGAATACAGGGAACGAACACCGGGGAGCTGTTTTTT
15,TRBJ2-5,TRBV2,many,.,CASSERVVGKVTQYF,TGTGCCAGCAGTGAACGGGTAGTAGGGAAGGTCACCCAGTACTTC
12,TRBJ2-3,TRBV19,.,.,CASSKDTDTQYF,TGTGCCAGTAGTAAGGACACAGATACGCAGTATTTT
17,TRBJ1-2,TRBV11-2,.,.,CASSPGFRGFQLYGYTF,TGTGCCAGCAGCCCTGGATTCAGGGGTTTCCAGCTCTATGGCTACACCTTC
18,TRBJ2-2,TRBV19,.,TRBD1,CASSMVGRTGVNTGELFF,TGTGCCAGTAGTATGGTCGGGAGGACAGGGGTTAACACCGGGGAGCTGTTTTTT
15,TRBJ1-1,TRBV28,.,.,CASNRDTEMNTEAFF,TGTGCCAGCAACCGGGACACTGAAATGAACACTGAAGCTTTCTTT
15,TRBJ2-7,TRBV27,.,TRBD1,CASSSPGDRGHEQYF,TGTGCCAGCAGTAGTCCGGGAGACAGGGGGCACGAGCAGTACTTC